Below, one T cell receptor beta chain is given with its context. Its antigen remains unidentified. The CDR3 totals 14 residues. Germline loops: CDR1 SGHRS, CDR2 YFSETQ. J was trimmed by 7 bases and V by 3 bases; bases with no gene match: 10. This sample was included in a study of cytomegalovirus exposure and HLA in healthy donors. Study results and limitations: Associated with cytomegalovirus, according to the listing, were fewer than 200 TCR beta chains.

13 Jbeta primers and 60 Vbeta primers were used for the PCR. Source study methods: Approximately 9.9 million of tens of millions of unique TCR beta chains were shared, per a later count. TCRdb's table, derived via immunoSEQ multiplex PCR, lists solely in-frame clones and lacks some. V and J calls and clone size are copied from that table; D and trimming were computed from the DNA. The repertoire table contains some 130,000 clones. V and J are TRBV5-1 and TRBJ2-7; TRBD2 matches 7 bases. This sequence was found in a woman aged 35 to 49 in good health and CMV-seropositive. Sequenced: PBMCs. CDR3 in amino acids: CASSSRSGAPEQYF. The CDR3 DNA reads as TGCGCCAGCAGCTCTCGGAGCGGGGCCCCAGAGCAGTACTTC. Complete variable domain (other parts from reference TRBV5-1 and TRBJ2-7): KAGVTQTPRYLIKTRGQQVTLSCSPISGHRSVSWYQQTPGQGLQFLFEYFSETQRNKGNFPGRFSGRQFSNSRSEMNVSTLELGDSALYLCASSSRSGAPEQYFGPGTRLTVT.